The clone carrying this T cell receptor beta chain was counted once. In the PCR, 60 Vbeta and 13 Jbeta primers were used. This table comes from immunoSEQ multiplex PCR, and its TCRdb copy is limited to in-frame clones, with some not included. The data hold roughly 76,000 clones, with around 86% observed a single time. This sample was taken from a study of cytomegalovirus exposure and HLA in healthy donors. The CDR3 totals 17 residues. Germline V gives CDR1 MNHEY, CDR2 SMNVEV (reference sequence). V gave up 5 bases and J gave up 4 bases; unmatched junction bases: 13. Sequencing input: PBMCs. The source of this sequence is a woman aged 30 to 39 in good health and CMV-seronegative. The gene calls are TRBV27 and TRBJ1-1; 10 bases match TRBD1. CDR3 amino acids: CASSPRTGGDWVTEAFF. In DNA form, the CDR3 reads TGTGCCAGCAGTCCCCGGACAGGGGGTGATTGGGTCACTGAAGCTTTCTTT.